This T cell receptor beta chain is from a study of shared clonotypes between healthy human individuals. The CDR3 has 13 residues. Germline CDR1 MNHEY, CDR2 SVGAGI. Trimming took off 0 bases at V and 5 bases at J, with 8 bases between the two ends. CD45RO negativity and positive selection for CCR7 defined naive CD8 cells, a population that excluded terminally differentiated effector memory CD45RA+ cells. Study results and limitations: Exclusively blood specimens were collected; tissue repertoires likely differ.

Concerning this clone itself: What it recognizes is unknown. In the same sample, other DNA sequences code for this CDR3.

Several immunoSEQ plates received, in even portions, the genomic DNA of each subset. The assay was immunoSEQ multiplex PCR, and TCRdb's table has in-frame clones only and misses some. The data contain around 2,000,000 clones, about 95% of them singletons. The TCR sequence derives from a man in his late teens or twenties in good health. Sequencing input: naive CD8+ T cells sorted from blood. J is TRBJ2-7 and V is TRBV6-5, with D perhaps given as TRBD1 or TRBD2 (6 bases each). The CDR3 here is CASSYSEGDEQYF. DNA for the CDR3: TGTGCCAGCAGTTACTCGGAGGGGGACGAGCAGTACTTC.